This TCR beta chain was sequenced during a study of human T cells and chemical hapten exposure. With respect to this clonotype: The antigen is unknown.

Time point indicated: patch test 1, 2 weeks after DPC sensitization. Treatment of the sample: therapeutic diphenylcyclopropenone sensitization with weekly scalp DPC. The V gene's germline CDR1 is MDHEN and CDR2 SYDVKM. The germline V and J ends were trimmed by 5 bases and 3 bases, with 16 bases remaining between them. This CDR3 has 16 amino acids. In the authors' workflow: Sample TCR totals centred on a median of around 100,000, ranging about 20,000 to 700,000. TCRdb fed the RACE reads into MiXCR, producing one record per CDR3 protein. V and J calls and clone size were set by TCRdb, not the authors. The sample has 150,000 to 200,000 distinct CDR3 sequences; roughly 15% are singletons. Notes on the study in general: Correlating positively with patch test score were the PT1 expanded TCR counts.

This rearrangement joins TRBV28 to TRBJ2-2; either TRBD1 or TRBD2 may fit D (5 bases each). The sample here was whole blood, taken in connection with sensitization to the hapten diphenylcyclopropenone (DPC). This TCR was sampled from a woman aged 30 to 39 with alopecia areata. Some clones in this sample may be carry-over from other donors' samples. CDR3 sequence: CASSGELGRDTGELFF. DNA for the CDR3: TGTGCCAGCAGTGGGGAGTTGGGGCGAGACACCGGGGAGCTGTTTTTT. Full variable domain (remainder filled in from reference TRBV28 and TRBJ2-2): DVKVTQSSRYLVKRTGEKVFLECVQDMDHENMFWYRQDPGLGLRLIYFSYDVKMKEKGDIPEGYSVSREKKERFSLILESASTNQTSMYLCASSGELGRDTGELFFGEGSRLTVL.